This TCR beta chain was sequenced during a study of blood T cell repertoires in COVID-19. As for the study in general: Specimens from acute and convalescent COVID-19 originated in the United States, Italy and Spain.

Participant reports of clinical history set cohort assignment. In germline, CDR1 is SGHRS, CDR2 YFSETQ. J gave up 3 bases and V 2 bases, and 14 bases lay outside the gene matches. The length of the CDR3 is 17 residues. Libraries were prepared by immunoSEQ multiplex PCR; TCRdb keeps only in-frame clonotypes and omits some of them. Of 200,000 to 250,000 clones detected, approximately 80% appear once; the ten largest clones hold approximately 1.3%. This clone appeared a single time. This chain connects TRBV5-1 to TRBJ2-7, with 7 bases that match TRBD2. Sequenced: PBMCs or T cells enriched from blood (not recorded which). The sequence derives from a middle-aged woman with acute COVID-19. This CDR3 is CASSLIGGLAENYEQYF. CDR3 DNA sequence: TGCGCCAGCAGCTTAATAGGCGGTCTAGCGGAAAACTACGAGCAGTACTTC.